The source of this T cell receptor beta chain is a study of T cell responses to AZD1222 COVID-19 vaccine. This clone was picked up a small number of times. Its specificity is not known. Study results and limitations: Vaccination with two AZD1222 doses was followed by a rise in Spike-specific TCR breadth and depth. Spike was spanned by vaccine-associated CD4 TCRs, which were dominant at 160-218 and 743-854. The peak T cell response came first, and repertoires were sampled only after it.

Assay used: immunoSEQ multiplex PCR; TCRdb lists only in-frame clones, some missing. In the table there are about 110,000 clones, around 76% of which are singletons. The sample was peripheral blood, taken on day 0 of AZD1222 vaccination. The source is an adult in good health.

The CDR3 protein is CASSFSGANVLTF. The CDR3 DNA follows: TGTGCCAGCAGCTTCTCCGGGGCCAACGTCCTGACTTTC. The V and J genes are TRBV7-9 and TRBJ2-6; D gene unclear. The CDR3 sequence is 13 residues long. V lost 3 bases, J lost 4 bases, and 4 bases lay in between. The germline gives CDR1 SEHNR, CDR2 FQNEAQ (reference sequence).